This TCR beta chain was observed in a study of vaccination and CD4 T cells after COVID-19. Study background: Between diagnosis and the drawing of post-COVID samples lay a median around 110 days (range 35 to 161). Findings and caveats of the study: Only post-vaccination samples contained a median 86.3% of the reactive clones in convalescent patients.

Of note for this clonotype: Its matching antigen is unknown.

The germline gives CDR1 MNHEY, CDR2 SVGAGI. After removal of 0 bases from V and 7 bases from J, the junction contained 7 bases not matched to a gene. This CDR3 contains 15 residues. Sequencing of cultured CD4+ T cell DNA used the Oncomine TCR Beta short-read assay. TCRdb re-called the PCR reads through MiXCR, storing one row per CDR3 protein. The sample yields 20,000 to 25,000 distinct CDR3 sequences, 60% seen once. Indicated treatment: roughly 10-day PBMC culture with coronavirus spike peptide pools or control peptides (ViraFEST assay). Peptide pool stimulation in ViraFEST expanded antigen-specific T cells, whose TCRs were then sequenced.

This specimen was CD4+ T cells from blood, cultured in vitro, taken after SARS-CoV-2 vaccination. This sequence joins TRBV6-5 and TRBJ1-2, with 8 bases aligning to TRBD1. The clonotype originates from a human donor who received a COVID-19 vaccine. As DNA, the CDR3 is TGTGCCAGCAGTTACTCAGCAGGGGGCGAAAGTGGCTACACCTTC. Amino acid sequence: CASSYSAGGESGYTF.